The subject of this entry is one T cell receptor (beta chain). What it recognizes is unknown. Measured with immunoSEQ multiplex PCR; TCRdb has only the in-frame clones, and not every one. The sample records approximately 150,000 clones, approximately 89% being singletons. The source of the sample is a study of T cell responses to AZD1222 COVID-19 vaccine. This CDR3 contains 12 residues. Looked up from germline, CDR1 is SGHRS and CDR2 is YFSETQ. V lost 3 bases and J lost 5, with 9 bases in between. Study-wide results and limits: Spike-specific TCR breadth and depth both grew after two AZD1222 doses.

This chain joins TRBV5-1 and TRBJ2-7; weak D call: TRBD1 (5 bases). The starting material was peripheral blood, obtained 28 days after the second AZD1222 dose. The TCR comes from an adult who received the AZD1222 COVID-19 vaccine. CDR3 nucleotide sequence: TGCGCCAGCAGCTCTGGGGCAGACGAGCAGTACTTC. Amino acid sequence: CASSSGADEQYF.